A selection of T cell receptor beta chains follows, all from one sample in a study of blood T cells in healthy people across ages. One entry per CDR3 protein, called by TCRdb with MiXCR from the 5' RACE reads. The data show just under 750,000 distinct CDR3 sequences, 22% seen once. Specimen: blood. Receptor source: a man in his 70s in good health. Both conserved end residues are part of each CDR3. Fields, in order: J gene, clone size, D gene, V gene, CDR3 protein, CDR3 DNA. The D gene is left open where the match is weak. Size is stated for part of the rows, as once, few or many counts, or as a class when the clone is expanded.

>TRBJ2-3|-|TRBD2|TRBV20-1
CSARDGKRGAFTDTQYF
TGCAGTGCTAGAGATGGGAAGCGGGGGGCCTTCACAGATACGCAGTATTTT
>TRBJ2-1|few|TRBD2|TRBV6-5
CASRASGRDEQFF
TGTGCCAGCAGGGCTAGCGGGAGGGATGAGCAGTTCTTC
>TRBJ2-3|-|-|TRBV19
CASSRWDTQYF
TGTGCCAGTAGTCGGTGGGATACGCAGTATTTT
>TRBJ2-3|-|-|TRBV2
CASNRWDPEADTQYF
TGTGCCAGCAATCGATGGGACCCCGAGGCCGATACGCAGTATTTT
>TRBJ1-1|few|-|TRBV29-1
CSVAQGWTTEAFF
TGCAGCGTTGCCCAGGGGTGGACCACTGAAGCTTTCTTT
>TRBJ2-1|-|-|TRBV11-2
CASSLVGSFEQFF
TGTGCCAGCAGCCTCGTGGGCTCATTTGAGCAGTTCTTC
>TRBJ2-1|-|TRBD2|TRBV7-9
CASSLRTSGAYNEQFF
TGTGCCAGCAGCCTCAGGACTAGCGGGGCCTACAATGAGCAGTTCTTC
>TRBJ2-3|few|TRBD2|TRBV5-1
CASSPLVASGGTDTQYF
TGCGCCAGCAGCCCCCTGGTAGCTAGCGGGGGGACAGATACGCAGTATTTT
>TRBJ1-1|few|-|TRBV12-3/TRBV12-4
CASSSGRGLAFF
TGTGCCAGCAGTTCCGGTCGGGGGCTCGCTTTCTTT
>TRBJ2-3|-|TRBD1|TRBV20-1
CSARDNRGVDTQYF
TGCAGTGCTAGAGATAACAGGGGAGTGGATACGCAGTATTTT
>TRBJ2-3|-|TRBD2|TRBV9
CASSVAGLAGVPRLDTQYF
TGTGCCAGCAGCGTAGCGGGGCTAGCGGGGGTTCCGAGATTAGATACGCAGTATTTT
>TRBJ2-6|-|-|TRBV6-1
CAGGLSGANVLTF
TGTGCCGGAGGCCTCTCTGGGGCCAACGTCCTGACTTTC
>TRBJ1-2|-|-|TRBV29-1
CSVGGNDGYTF
TGCAGCGTTGGGGGAAATGATGGCTACACCTTC
>TRBJ2-5|few|-|TRBV5-1
CASSVQGEETQYF
TGCGCCAGCAGCGTTCAGGGTGAAGAGACCCAGTACTTC
>TRBJ1-1|once|-|TRBV20-1
CGAMGRRDTEAFF
TGCGGTGCTATGGGCAGGAGGGACACTGAAGCTTTCTTT
>TRBJ1-5|few|-|TRBV6-6
CASSGAEGKRAQHF
TGTGCCAGCAGCGGGGCAGAGGGCAAGCGGGCCCAGCATTTT
>TRBJ2-1|-|-|TRBV7-3
CASSLSLNTYNEQFF
TGTGCCAGCAGCCTTAGCCTGAACACTTACAATGAGCAGTTCTTC
>TRBJ1-2|few|-|TRBV12-3/TRBV12-4
CASSAGPYGYTF
TGTGCCAGCAGTGCAGGACCCTATGGCTACACCTTC
>TRBJ2-6|-|-|TRBV9
CASSPPGFYFSGANVLTF
TGTGCCAGCAGCCCCCCCGGGTTTTACTTCTCTGGGGCCAACGTCCTGACTTTC
>TRBJ2-1|few|-|TRBV5-1
CASSLVLEAYNEQFF
TGCGCCAGCAGCCTGGTCCTCGAGGCCTACAATGAGCAGTTCTTC
>TRBJ1-2|few|-|TRBV5-5
CASSRDGADYGYTF
TGTGCCAGCAGCCGTGACGGAGCTGACTATGGCTACACCTTC
>TRBJ2-3|-|TRBD2|TRBV20-1
CSARAPLAGSTDTQYF
TGCAGTGCTAGAGCCCCGCTAGCGGGGTCCACAGATACGCAGTATTTT
>TRBJ2-7|few|TRBD1|TRBV6-5
CASSYSGTALTYEQYF
TGTGCCAGCAGTTACTCCGGGACAGCGTTAACCTACGAGCAGTACTTC
>TRBJ2-5|few|-|TRBV7-2
CAYRRQETQYF
TGTGCCTACCGACGGCAAGAGACCCAGTACTTC
>TRBJ2-5|few|-|TRBV7-7
CASSLAGTDRETQYF
TGTGCCAGCAGCTTAGCGGGGACCGATCGGGAGACCCAGTACTTC
>TRBJ2-5|many|-|TRBV24-1
CATSDFSGGMETQYF
TGTGCCACCAGTGATTTCTCCGGGGGCATGGAGACCCAGTACTTC
>TRBJ2-5|few|-|TRBV5-5
CASSYRGRPGSETQYF
TGTGCCAGCAGCTACCGGGGGCGGCCCGGGTCAGAGACCCAGTACTTC
>TRBJ1-1|-|-|TRBV2
CASRTTGDTEAFF
TGTGCCAGCAGGACGACAGGTGACACTGAAGCTTTCTTT
>TRBJ2-7|-|TRBD1|TRBV28
CASRATGVGSYEQYF
TGTGCCAGCAGGGCTACAGGGGTGGGCTCCTACGAGCAGTACTTC
>TRBJ1-2|-|-|TRBV6-5
CASSYSPGRANYGYTF
TGTGCCAGCAGTTACTCCCCCGGCAGGGCCAACTATGGCTACACCTTC
>TRBJ2-2|once|-|TRBV7-8
CASSGLKNTGELFF
TGTGCCAGCAGCGGCCTAAAGAACACCGGGGAGCTGTTTTTT
>TRBJ2-3|few|TRBD2|TRBV11-1
CASSNSGRFENTQYF
TGTGCCAGCAGCAATAGCGGGAGGTTCGAAAATACGCAGTATTTT
>TRBJ2-2|-|TRBD1|TRBV7-9
CASSFGDRPNTGELFF
TGTGCCAGCAGCTTTGGGGACAGGCCGAACACCGGGGAGCTGTTTTTT
>TRBJ1-1|-|-|TRBV12-3/TRBV12-4
CASSPRVGATEAFF
TGTGCCAGCAGCCCCCGAGTCGGGGCCACTGAAGCTTTCTTT
>TRBJ2-1|-|-|TRBV7-9
CASRWGYNGQFF
TGTGCCAGCAGGTGGGGGTATAACGGGCAGTTCTTC